This T cell receptor (beta chain) emerged from a study of CD8+ T cells in alopecia areata. Looking at the study overall: Those treated were given oral tofacitinib at 5 to 10 mg twice daily.

After isolation, RNA underwent reverse transcription to generate cDNA as the sequencing template. Assay used: immunoSEQ multiplex PCR; TCRdb lists only in-frame clones, some missing. The sample includes 150,000 to 200,000 clones, 59% of them seen just once. Those with alopecia areata gave lesional scalp punch biopsies and peripheral blood. Regarding this clone: The target antigen is unknown.

Trimming shortened V by 6 bases and J by 1 base, and 12 bases separated the two germline ends. The CDR3 runs to 14 residues. The germline V gene has CDR1 MNHEY and CDR2 SVGAGI. Study outcomes and limitations: Compared with mice, patients displayed less clear TCR sharing, possibly for HLA-related reasons. Lesional scalp displayed greater clonality than normal scalp, most notably in alopecia totalis/universalis.

This TCR was recovered from a human donor with alopecia areata. The rearrangement uses TRBV6-5 and TRBJ2-5; tentatively, D is TRBD2 (5 bases). The sequencing used CD4+ T cells sorted from blood, collected at week 0. CDR3 region: CASRPVRVQETQYF. The CDR3 bases are TGTGCCAGCAGGCCTGTGAGGGTCCAAGAGACCCAGTACTTC.